These T cell receptor beta chains were read from a single sample in a study of chemoradiotherapy in HPV16-positive cancers. The repertoire was sequenced with immunoSEQ multiplex PCR; TCRdb's copy has only in-frame clones and lacks some. This sample carries approximately 58,000 clones, 90% of them seen once, and the ten largest clones take less than 3.5%. Sample: blood, taken from a patient who underwent chemoradiotherapy. Receptors were obtained from a human donor with HPV-associated anogenital cancer. The CDR3 runs from the conserved cysteine through the conserved F or W. The order of the fields is D gene, J gene, V gene, CDR3 DNA, CDR3 protein. The D gene is left open where the match is weak.

>TRBD1|TRBJ1-6|TRBV14
TGTGCCAGCAGCCAAGATAACAGGGGGAATTCACCCCTCCACTTT
CASSQDNRGNSPLHF
>NA|TRBJ2-2|TRBV7-2
TGTGCCAGCAGCCCACGCCAGGGATCCACCGGGGAGCTGTTTTTT
CASSPRQGSTGELFF
>NA|TRBJ2-1|TRBV25-1
TGTGCCAGCAGTGGCCTTTTGGGGGAGGCTGAGCAGTTCTTC
CASSGLLGEAEQFF
>NA|TRBJ2-2|TRBV4-1
TGCGCCAGCAGCCGGGGGGAACAGTCCCCCGGGGAGCTGTTTTTT
CASSRGEQSPGELFF
>TRBD1|TRBJ2-5|TRBV29-1
TGCAGCGCTCTCCCGGGACAGGGGGAAGAGACCCAGTACTTC
CSALPGQGEETQYF
>NA|TRBJ1-1|TRBV6-6
TGTGCCAGCAGTCCTGATCGGTCCGGGAAGGAAGCTTTCTTT
CASSPDRSGKEAFF
>TRBD1|TRBJ2-2|TRBV7-2
TGTGCCAGCAGCTTAGCGAGAAGGACAGGGGGGAACACCGGGGAGCTGTTTTTT
CASSLARRTGGNTGELFF
>NA|TRBJ1-1|TRBV27
TGTGCCAGCAGCTTGCCCCCTTCGGCGAACACTGAAGCTTTCTTT
CASSLPPSANTEAFF
>NA|TRBJ2-1|TRBV19
TGTGCCAGTAGGGGACGCGACCAGGCCTTGGATGAGCAGTTCTTC
CASRGRDQALDEQFF
>TRBD1|TRBJ1-5|TRBV7-2
TGTGCCAGCAGCTTGGTCCGGGACAGCTATCAGCCCCAGCATTTT
CASSLVRDSYQPQHF
>NA|TRBJ2-3|TRBV10-3
TGTGCCATCATTAGTAACCGGGACCGCACAGATACGCAGTATTTT
CAIISNRDRTDTQYF